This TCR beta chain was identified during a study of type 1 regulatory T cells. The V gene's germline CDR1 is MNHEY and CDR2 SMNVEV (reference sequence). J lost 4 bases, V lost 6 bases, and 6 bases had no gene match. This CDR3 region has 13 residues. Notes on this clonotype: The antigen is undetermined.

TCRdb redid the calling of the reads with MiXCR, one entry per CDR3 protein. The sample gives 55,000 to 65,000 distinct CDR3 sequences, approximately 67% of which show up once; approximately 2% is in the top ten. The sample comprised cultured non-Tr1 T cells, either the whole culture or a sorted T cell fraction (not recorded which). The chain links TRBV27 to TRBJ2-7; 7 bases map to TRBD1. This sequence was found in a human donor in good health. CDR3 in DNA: TGTGCCAGCAGACAGACAGGGCTATACGAGCAGTACTTC. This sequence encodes CASRQTGLYEQYF.